These 4 T cell receptor beta chains share one sample of origin, sequenced in a study of STAT3 mutations in large granular lymphocyte leukemia. Overall study results and limits: Every T-cell large granular lymphocyte leukemia patient had at least one immunodominant TCR beta clonotype.

These TCRs' antigens remain unknown. The protocol was immunoSEQ multiplex PCR, while the TCRdb copy is restricted to in-frame clones and leaves out a portion. The sample consists of under 7,000 clones, more than 60% of them appearing once. The source material was peripheral blood mononuclear cells. The source of these receptors is a man aged 40-49 years with T-cell large granular lymphocyte leukemia. Some clones in this sample may be carry-over from other donors' samples.

The chain is built from TRBV9 and TRBJ1-3; D not resolved. Trimming stripped 4 bases from V and 4 bases from J, with 21 bases between. Germline-derived CDR1 and CDR2 are SGDLS and YYNGEE. There are 17 residues in the CDR3. In DNA, the CDR3 is TGTGCCAGCAGCCGCTGGGCGGGTGTGGTATCCGGAAACACCATATATTTT. Encoded protein: CASSRWAGVVSGNTIYF. Full variable domain (outside the CDR3, taken from reference TRBV9 and TRBJ1-3): DSGVTQTPKHLITATGQRVTLRCSPRSGDLSVYWYQQSLDQGLQFLIQYYNGEERAKGNILERFSAQQFPDLHSELNLSSLELGDSALYFCASSRWAGVVSGNTIYFGEGSWLTVV.

This clone is categorized as medium-sized (0.01 to 0.1%). This chain links TRBV5-5 with TRBJ1-5; maybe TRBD1 (6 bases). The CDR3 length is 20 residues. CDR1 is SGHKS and CDR2 is YYEKEE in the germline V gene (reference sequence). V was shortened by 1 base and J by 2 bases, with 25 bases between the two germline ends. The CDR3 is CASSLSYTRQEDLGNQPQHF. Written as DNA, the CDR3 is TGTGCCAGCAGCTTGTCCTACACTCGACAGGAGGATTTGGGCAATCAGCCCCAGCATTTT.

This clone was picked up one time. This chain links TRBV18 with TRBJ1-2, with D hard to call. CDR3 length: 15 amino acids. Per the germline V gene, CDR1 is KGHSH and CDR2 is LQKENI. V dropped 3 bases and J dropped 0 bases, with 11 bases sitting between them. The CDR3 region is CASSPLPGTNYGYTF. The CDR3, as DNA: TGTGCCAGCTCACCCCTGCCAGGAACTAACTATGGCTACACCTTC.

The chain has TRBV7-2 and TRBJ1-4; D not certain. V was trimmed by 1 base and J by 2 bases, leaving 11 bases between them. CDR3 size: 16 residues. Germline V lookup: CDR1 SGHTA, CDR2 FQGNSA. CDR3 sequence: CASSLGTSATNEKLFF. Here the CDR3 DNA reads TGTGCCAGCAGCTTAGGGACCTCTGCTACTAATGAAAAACTGTTTTTT.